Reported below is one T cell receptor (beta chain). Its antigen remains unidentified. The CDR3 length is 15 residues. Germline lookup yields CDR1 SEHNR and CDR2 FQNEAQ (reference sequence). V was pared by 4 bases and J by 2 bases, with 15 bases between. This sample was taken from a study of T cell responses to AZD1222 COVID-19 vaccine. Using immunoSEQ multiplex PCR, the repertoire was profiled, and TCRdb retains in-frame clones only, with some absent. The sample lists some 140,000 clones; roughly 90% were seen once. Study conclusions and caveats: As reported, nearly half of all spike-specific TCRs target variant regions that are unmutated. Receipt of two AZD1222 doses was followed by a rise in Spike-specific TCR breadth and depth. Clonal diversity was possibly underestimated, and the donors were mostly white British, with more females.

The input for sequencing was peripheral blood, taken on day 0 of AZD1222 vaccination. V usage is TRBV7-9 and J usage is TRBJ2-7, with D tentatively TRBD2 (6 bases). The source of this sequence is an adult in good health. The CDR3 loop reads CASSSTRDSPYEQYF. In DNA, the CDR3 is TGTGCCAGCAGCTCCACCCGGGACTCCCCCTACGAGCAGTACTTC. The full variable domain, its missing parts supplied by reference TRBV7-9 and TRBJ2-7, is DTGVSQNPRHKITKRGQNVTFRCDPISEHNRLYWYRQTLGQGPEFLTYFQNEAQLEKSRLLSDRFSAERPKGSFSTLEIQRTEQGDSAMYLCASSSTRDSPYEQYFGPGTRLTVT.